This T cell receptor beta chain was captured in a study of early T cells in non-severe SARS-CoV-2 infection. Turning to the study itself: Bulk RNA isolated from unsorted whole blood underwent sequencing; chains were not paired.

CDR3 length: 18 residues. With 3 bases clipped from V and 5 bases from J, the junction kept 13 bases outside the gene matches. Germline-derived CDR1 and CDR2 are SGHVS and FQNEAQ. This clonotype was observed a few times. Its antigen remains unidentified. Each cDNA molecule carried a unique molecular identifier. One entry per CDR3 protein, called by TCRdb with MiXCR from the 5' RACE reads. The table includes fewer than 25,000 distinct CDR3 sequences, approximately 3.8% detected once. The study's findings and limits: Comparison of clonotypes with VDJdb favored anti-spike CD8 responses while missing private and CD4 specificities.

Sequences were obtained from whole blood. This TCR derives from an adult who was a healthcare worker with PCR-confirmed SARS-CoV-2 infection or an uninfected control (not recorded which). The chain has TRBV7-8 and TRBJ2-2; 9 bases fit TRBD2. In nucleotides, the CDR3 is TGTGCCAGCAGCTTCATAATTAGCGGGAGTGATAGAACCGGGGAGCTGTTTTTT. Protein: CASSFIISGSDRTGELFF.